This T cell receptor (beta chain) was captured in a study of monozygotic twins with inflammatory bowel disease. TCRdb reanalyzed the 5' RACE reads, giving one entry per CDR3 protein sequence and no DNA. The sample has over 350,000 distinct CDR3 sequences, and its top ten clones hold approximately 2.4%. This CDR3 is 14 amino acids long. The chain joins TRBV12-3 or TRBV12-4 to TRBJ1-2; the D gene TCRdb calls, TRBD1, cannot be checked with no DNA. Material for sequencing was blood. The receptor comes from a human donor with ulcerative colitis or Crohn's disease, or a healthy co-twin of an affected twin (not recorded which). This CDR3 is CASRVGQNLGGYTF.